This entry is about one T cell receptor (beta chain). Its antigen is currently unknown. The sample originates from a study of radiotherapy plus CTLA-4 blockade in lung cancer. At the level of the study: Overall, 18% of patients showed an objective response, while 31% attained disease control. Points from the study as a whole: Clones of tumor-derived TCRs expanded in blood after radiotherapy plus ipilimumab.

The table came from immunoSEQ multiplex PCR; TCRdb's copy has only in-frame clones and leaves some out. The data hold 45,000 or so clones, with about 72% observed a single time. Patients with chemo-refractory metastatic non-small-cell lung cancer received focal radiation plus CTLA-4 blockade with ipilimumab. Per germline, CDR1 MNHEY and CDR2 SMNVEV (reference sequence). V lost 3 bases and J 4 bases, leaving 7 bases between the germline ends. This CDR3 is 13 amino acids long. This TCR was sampled from a human donor with non-small cell lung cancer who had stable disease on radiotherapy plus ipilimumab. The specimen comprised peripheral blood, sampled from a patient treated with radiotherapy plus ipilimumab. The gene calls are TRBV27 and TRBJ1-5, with D hard to call. In DNA form, the CDR3 reads TGTGCCAGCAGTTTGACCGGGAATCAGCCCCAGCATTTT. It codes for CASSLTGNQPQHF.